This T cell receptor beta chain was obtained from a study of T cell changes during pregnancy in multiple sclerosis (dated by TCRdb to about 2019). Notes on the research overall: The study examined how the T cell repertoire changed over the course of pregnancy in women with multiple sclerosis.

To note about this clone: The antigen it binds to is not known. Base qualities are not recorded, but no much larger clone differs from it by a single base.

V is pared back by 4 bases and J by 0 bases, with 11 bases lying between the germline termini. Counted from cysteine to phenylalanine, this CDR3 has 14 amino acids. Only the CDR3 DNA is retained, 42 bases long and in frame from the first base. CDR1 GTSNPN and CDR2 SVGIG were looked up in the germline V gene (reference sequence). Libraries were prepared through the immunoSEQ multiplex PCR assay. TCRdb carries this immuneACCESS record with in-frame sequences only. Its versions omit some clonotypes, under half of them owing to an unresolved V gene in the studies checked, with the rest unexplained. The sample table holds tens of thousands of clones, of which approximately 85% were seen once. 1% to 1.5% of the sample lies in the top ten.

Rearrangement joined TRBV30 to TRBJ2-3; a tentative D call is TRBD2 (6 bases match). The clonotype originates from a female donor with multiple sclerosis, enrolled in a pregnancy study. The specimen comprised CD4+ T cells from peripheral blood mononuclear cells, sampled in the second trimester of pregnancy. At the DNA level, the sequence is TGTGCCTGGACACCGGGACTCAGCACAGATACGCAGTATTTT. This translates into CAWTPGLSTDTQYF. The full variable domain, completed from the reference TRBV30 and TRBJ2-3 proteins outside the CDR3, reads SQTIHQWPATLVQPVGSPLSLECTVEGTSNPNLYWYRQAAGRGLQLLFYSVGIGQISSEVPQNLSASRPQDRQFILSSKKLLLSDSGFYLCAWTPGLSTDTQYFGPGTRLTVL.